This TCR beta chain was identified in a study of brain metastases from non-small cell lung cancer. Measured with immunoSEQ multiplex PCR; TCRdb has only the in-frame clones, and not every one. The table includes 850 to 1,000 clones, roughly 89% detected once. Concerning this clone: Its antigen is unknown.

Overall study results and limits: Compared with primary tumors, brain metastases showed less T-cell infiltration. In 64% of brain metastases, T-cell clones were expanded compared with matched primary tumors.

V was cut by 5 bases and J by 12 bases, with 20 bases left in between. Per germline, CDR1 SEHNR and CDR2 FQNEAQ (reference sequence). The CDR3 totals 14 residues. The clonotype comes from a donor aged 40 or older with non-small cell lung cancer. The chain recombines TRBV7-9 with TRBJ2-1; D possibly uses TRBD1 or TRBD2 (5 bases each). Sequences were obtained from primary lung tumor tissue. The CDR3 spells CASSRDGRGRRQFF. The CDR3 nucleotides are TGTGCCAGCAGCCGGGACGGACGAGGACGCAGGCAGTTCTTC. Variable domain in full (rest from reference TRBV7-9 and TRBJ2-1): DTGVSQNPRHKITKRGQNVTFRCDPISEHNRLYWYRQTLGQGPEFLTYFQNEAQLEKSRLLSDRFSAERPKGSFSTLEIQRTEQGDSAMYLCASSRDGRGRRQFFGPGTRLTVL.